The subject of this entry is one T cell receptor (beta chain). The antigen this receptor binds is unknown. Base qualities were left out, and no much larger clone turns up one base away. This sample's time point label indicates: baseline before first vaccination. Samples from vaccinated people were obtained from the UK trials COV001 and COV002, which included a single-blind randomized controlled phase 2/3 trial of AZD1222 (ChAdOx1 nCoV-19) in healthy adults. For TCRbeta chain sequencing, PBMC samples were collected from trial participants at day 0 and at day 28 after the second dose. Including cysteine and phenylalanine, the CDR3 has 16 amino acids. Only the CDR3 DNA is retained, 48 bases long and in frame from the first base. The CDR3 regions of human TCRbeta chains were analyzed by immunosequencing. The original pipeline was this. TCRs in the repertoires were compared against a reference library of SARS-CoV-2-specific TCRs that had been generated with the MIRA antigen-specificity platform. Breadth was defined as the fraction of unique TCRs that were SARS-CoV-2-associated, and depth was defined as the fraction of total T cells that were SARS-CoV-2-associated. Using the MIRA data, each spike-specific TCR was mapped to the spike region that the TCR reacts to and placed in a CD4 or CD8 class. Log10-transformed breadth and depth values were compared by one-way ANOVA with Sidak's multiple comparisons tests. TCRdb took over this immuneACCESS table, retaining in-frame rearrangements with V and J assigned. Such tables are incomplete; in checked studies, under half of the missing clones stem from an unresolved V gene, and the remainder is unexplained. That table furnishes V, J and clone size, whereas the DNA furnished D and trimming. The sample data list some 120,000 clones, and about 92% of these were observed just once. Approximately 1% of the sample is in the top ten clones.

These data originate in a study of T cell responses to AZD1222 COVID-19 vaccine (dated by TCRdb to about 2021). About the full investigation: AZD1222 recipients with second doses at about 4 weeks or about 12 weeks were pooled, because spike-specific TCR depth and breadth did not differ between schedules. A total of 233 trial participants underwent TCR sequencing, of whom around 200 received two doses of AZD1222 and about 25 received two doses of the MenACWY control vaccine. Trial participants were enrolled into age subgroups of 18-55, 56-69 and 70-plus years, which contained around 150, 29 and 61 TCR-sequenced participants, respectively. The research as a whole found: Epitopes outside the regions mutated in the B.1.351 and B.1.1.7 variants were reportedly recognized by nearly half of the unique spike-specific TCRs. A significant rise in spike-specific TCR breadth and depth was observed after two AZD1222 doses relative to day 0 and relative to MenACWY recipients. No day 14 peak-response samples were available, so repertoires were characterized only after the peak T cell response. CD4 TCRs associated with the vaccine covered the entire spike protein, and the dominant responses were in regions 160-218 and 743-854. Participants were mostly white British, with more females than males. The authors suggested clonal diversity may have been underestimated. Conclusions about previously exposed vaccinees were limited because only a handful of AZD1222 recipients were SARS-CoV-2 seropositive at baseline. The 56-69-year group was small, and its depth increase did not reach significance, likely because of low power.

Sequencing used peripheral blood, obtained on day 0 of AZD1222 vaccination. The sequence is built from TRBV21-1 and TRBJ2-7; the table's D call, TRBD2, has no DNA check behind it. TRBV21-1 is termed a pseudogene. This TCR was recovered from an adult in good health. The CDR3 loop reads CASSKVRSGVPHEQYF. The bases are TGTGCCAGCAGCAAAGTACGGTCGGGAGTTCCCCACGAGCAGTACTTC.